Following are 9 T cell receptor beta chains from one sample sequenced in a study of PD-L1 blockade in urothelial cancer. Assay: immunoSEQ multiplex PCR; the TCRdb copy retains only in-frame clones and omits some. The table has about 100,000 clones, about 85% seen once. The starting material was PBMCs, obtained around atezolizumab (anti-PD-L1) treatment. The receptors were gathered from a man aged 50 to 60 with urothelial cancer.

The chain joins TRBV9 to TRBJ2-3; 10 nucleotides align to TRBD2. V shed 4 bases and J 9 bases; nucleotides not matched to a gene: 14. The CDR3 consists of 16 residues. Germline CDR1 reads SGDLS; CDR2 reads YYNGEE. CDR3 sequence: CASSPPSSGSGETQYF. The CDR3 DNA sequence: TGTGCCAGCAGCCCGCCGTCTAGCGGGAGCGGGGAAACGCAGTATTTT.

This chain connects TRBV9 to TRBJ2-7; TRBD1 aligns across 7 bases. The germline CDR1 and CDR2 sequences are SGDLS and YYNGEE. After removal of 4 bases from V and 6 bases from J, the junction contained 10 bases not matched to a gene. The CDR3 spans 14 residues. CDR3 sequence: CASSPRDRVSEQYF. As DNA, the CDR3 is TGTGCCAGCAGCCCAAGGGACAGAGTTTCCGAGCAGTACTTC.

This chain joins TRBV6-1 and TRBJ2-1; TRBD2 agrees at 13 bases. The germline gives CDR1 MNHNS, CDR2 SASEGT. The CDR3 totals 18 residues. The junction had 16 bases not matched to a gene; V was cut back by 8 bases and J by 6 bases. The CDR3 nucleotides are TGTGCCAGCCGTGGGAAAGGACTAGCGGGAGTCCTGGGCAATGAGCAGTTCTTC. It translates to CASRGKGLAGVLGNEQFF.

This clone was observed a few times. This chain connects TRBV5-1 to TRBJ2-7; 8 nucleotides match TRBD1. Per germline, CDR1 SGHRS and CDR2 YFSETQ. The J segment lost 2 bases and the V segment lost 6 bases, leaving 7 bases of the junction unmatched. The CDR3 contains 14 residues. The DNA for the CDR3 is TGCGCCAGCAAAGACGGGACAGGCACCTACGAGCAGTACTTC. Translation gives CASKDGTGTYEQYF.

The chain joins TRBV11-3 to TRBJ2-7; the D gene is possibly TRBD2 (6 bases). The CDR3 totals 14 residues. V shed 2 bases and J shed 3 bases, with 11 bases lying between them. Per germline, CDR1 SGHNT and CDR2 YENEEA. CDR3 bases: TGTGCCAGCAGCTTAACGGGAGCCAGCTACGAGCAGTACTTC. Protein product: CASSLTGASYEQYF. The full variable domain, with the rest looked up from reference TRBV11-3 and TRBJ2-7, is EAGVVQSPRYKIIEKKQPVAFWCNPISGHNTLYWYLQNLGQGPELLIRYENEEAVDDSQLPKDRFSAERLKGVDSTLKIQPAELGDSAVYLCASSLTGASYEQYFGPGTRLTVT.

The V and J genes are TRBV19 and TRBJ1-6; no clear D. Trimming pared 5 bases from V and 6 bases from J, leaving 11 bases between. This CDR3 has 14 residues. CDR1 and CDR2 from the germline V gene are LNHDA and SQIVND (reference sequence). The CDR3 coding sequence is TGTGCCAGTAGTGAGGGAACGGCTAATTCACCCCTCCACTTT. The encoded protein is CASSEGTANSPLHF.

The CDR3 loop reads CASSLTAGGVYEQYF. The CDR3 DNA is TGTGCCAGCAGCTTAACGGCGGGAGGAGTCTACGAGCAGTACTTC. The chain has TRBV7-3 and TRBJ2-7; 8 bases agree with TRBD2. The CDR3 spans 15 residues. In germline, CDR1 is SGHTA, CDR2 FQGTGA. J gave up 3 bases and V 0 bases, and 4 bases lay outside the gene matches.

The chain couples TRBV2 to TRBJ1-5, with 11 bases lining up with TRBD1. V trimming: 6 bases; J trimming: 4 bases; junction bases outside the gene matches: 5. This CDR3 has 15 amino acids. Germline V lookup: CDR1 SNHLY, CDR2 FYNNEI. The CDR3 region has the DNA TGTGCCAGCAGCCCGGGGACAGGGGGTAATCAGCCCCAGCATTTT. This encodes CASSPGTGGNQPQHF.

J is TRBJ1-2 and V is TRBV2, with D perhaps matching TRBD1 (6 bases). Germline CDR1 is SNHLY and CDR2 is FYNNEI. The CDR3 length is 14 residues. V shed 4 bases and J shed 4 bases, with 13 bases lying between them. CDR3 DNA sequence: TGTGCCAGCAGTGGGGGACACCTTTTCTATGGCTACACCTTC. Its translation: CASSGGHLFYGYTF.